The 30 T cell receptor beta chains given below trace back to one sample, sequenced in a study of blood T cell repertoires in COVID-19. Data came from immunoSEQ multiplex PCR; TCRdb stores just in-frame clones and leaves some out. The sample gives 250,000 or so clones, roughly 84% of which show up once; around 4.2% is in the top ten. Input material: peripheral blood. The receptors were sampled from a man in his sixties with acute or convalescent COVID-19.

The chain has TRBV29-1 and TRBJ2-7; D is uncertain. Germline V gene sequence: CDR1 SQVTM, CDR2 ANQGSEA. CDR3 length: 14 residues. With 4 bases removed from V and 6 bases from J, the gap between germline ends came to 19 bases. CDR3 bases: TGCAGCGTTGCCCACCGGGTCCTACCGGGCGAGCAGTACTTC. Translation: CSVAHRVLPGEQYF.

The rearrangement joins TRBV6-5 to TRBJ2-3; TRBD1 is a possible D gene (5 bases). With 6 bases removed from V and 3 bases from J, the gap between germline ends came to 10 bases. CDR1 is MNHEY, CDR2 SVGAGI, per germline. The CDR3 has 13 residues. The CDR3 here is CASRRGATDTQYF. The CDR3 coding sequence is TGTGCCAGCAGGCGTGGGGCAACAGATACGCAGTATTTT.

CDR3: CATSGQGAYQPQHF. The CDR3 DNA follows: TGTGCCACCAGCGGACAGGGGGCGTATCAGCCCCAGCATTTT. This rearrangement joins TRBV15 to TRBJ1-5, with 11 bases lining up with TRBD1. CDR3 size: 14 residues. CDR1 and CDR2 (germline): LNHNV, YYDKDF (reference sequence). Trimming at V came to 5 bases and at J to 5 bases, leaving 2 bases not matched to a gene.

The gene calls are TRBV10-3 and TRBJ2-2; 9 bases align to TRBD2. The CDR3 has 18 residues. The V and J ends lost 3 bases and 5 bases, in that order; junction bases with no gene match: 13. Per germline, CDR1 ENHRY and CDR2 SYGVKD. CDR3 sequence (DNA): TGTGCCATCAGTGACCCACGAAGCCCTGCGGGGGGGACCGGGGAGCTGTTTTTT. It is translated as CAISDPRSPAGGTGELFF.

The rearrangement joins TRBV3-1 (or the pseudogene TRBV3-2) to TRBJ2-7; 9 bases map to TRBD1. The ends lost 3 bases at V and 2 bases at J; junction bases unmatched: 11. Looked up from germline, CDR1 is LGHDT and CDR2 is YNNKEL (reference sequence). This CDR3 is 17 amino acids long. The DNA of the CDR3 is TGTGCCAGCAGCCACCGACAGGGGGGCACATCAACCTACGAGCAGTACTTC. Protein product: CASSHRQGGTSTYEQYF.

The chain combines TRBV9 with TRBJ2-2; 7 nucleotides align to TRBD2. Germline V gene data show CDR1 as SGDLS and CDR2 as YYNGEE. This CDR3 spans 17 amino acids. After removal of 0 bases from V and 6 bases from J, the junction contained 11 bases not matched to a gene. The CDR3 loop is CASSVDLARGWAGELFF. DNA for the CDR3: TGTGCCAGCAGCGTAGATCTCGCGCGGGGGTGGGCCGGGGAGCTGTTTTTT. The full variable domain, in which reference TRBV9 and TRBJ2-2 provide the parts outside the CDR3, is DSGVTQTPKHLITATGQRVTLRCSPRSGDLSVYWYQQSLDQGLQFLIQYYNGEERAKGNILERFSAQQFPDLHSELNLSSLELGDSALYFCASSVDLARGWAGELFFGEGSRLTVL.

This sequence joins TRBV28 and TRBJ1-1; 10 positions agree with TRBD1. CDR3 length equals 16 residues. The V gene end was trimmed by 1 base and the J gene end by 2 bases; junction bases not matched to a gene: 4. Germline CDR1 is MDHEN and CDR2 is SYDVKM. The CDR3 loop is CASSLSRDRGNTEAFF. DNA of the CDR3: TGTGCCAGCAGTTTATCTCGGGACAGGGGCAACACTGAAGCTTTCTTT.

A single count supports this clone. CDR3 region: CASSLAQGEFYGYTF. The CDR3 DNA sequence: TGTGCCAGCAGCTTAGCGCAGGGCGAATTCTATGGCTACACCTTC. V is TRBV7-9 and J is TRBJ1-2; the D gene is possibly TRBD1 (5 bases). Trimming removed 0 bases at V and 4 bases at J, with 12 bases between. Germline V gives CDR1 SEHNR, CDR2 FQNEAQ (reference sequence). This CDR3 comprises 15 residues.

The CDR3, as DNA: TGTGCCAGCAGCGTCCGCTACAATGAGCAGTTCTTC. It is translated as CASSVRYNEQFF. V usage is TRBV9 and J usage is TRBJ2-1, with D uncertain. From germline, CDR1 is SGDLS and CDR2 YYNGEE. The CDR3 has 12 amino acids. The V gene lost 2 bases and the J gene lost 3 bases, with 3 bases spanning the gap.

The chain has TRBV2 and TRBJ2-3, with TRBD2 as a possible D gene (6 bases). This CDR3 has 16 residues. Trimming stripped 1 base from V and 2 bases from J, with 13 bases between. Germline CDR1 and CDR2: SNHLY and FYNNEI. DNA of the CDR3: TGTGCCAGCAGTGAAGGGGCTAGCGCTTTCACAGATACGCAGTATTTT. This sequence encodes CASSEGASAFTDTQYF.

This sequence joins TRBV7-2 and TRBJ2-7, with D uncertain. The CDR3 is made up of 11 amino acids. Deletions cut 3 bases from V and 6 bases from J, with 6 bases between. CDR1 and CDR2 (germline): SGHTA, FQGNSA. CDR3 coding DNA: TGTGCCAGCAGCTTGACAAGCGAGCAGTACTTC. Encoded protein: CASSLTSEQYF.

The V and J genes are TRBV7-9 and TRBJ1-1; D unresolved. The CDR3 length is 12 residues. Germline V gene data show CDR1 as SEHNR and CDR2 as FQNEAQ (reference sequence). With 3 bases removed from V and 7 bases from J, the gap between germline ends came to 9 bases. CDR3 sequence: CASSLSRGEAFF. For the CDR3, the DNA is TGTGCCAGCAGCTTGTCACGGGGTGAAGCTTTCTTT.

The chain carries TRBV5-4 and TRBJ1-2; 12 nucleotides match TRBD1. The CDR3 runs to 17 residues. V shed 4 bases and J 5 bases; nucleotides not matched to a gene: 12. Germline CDR1 and CDR2: SGHNT and YYREEE (reference sequence). This chain's CDR3 is CASSGTFRDRGRYGYTF. CDR3 DNA sequence: TGTGCCAGCAGCGGGACGTTTAGGGACAGGGGGCGTTATGGCTACACCTTC. The full variable domain, in which reference TRBV5-4 and TRBJ1-2 provide the parts outside the CDR3, is ETGVTQSPTHLIKTRGQQVTLRCSSQSGHNTVSWYQQALGQGPQFIFQYYREEENGRGNFPPRFSGLQFPNYSSELNVNALELDDSALYLCASSGTFRDRGRYGYTFGSGTRLTVV.

The chain links TRBV19 to TRBJ2-5; 8 positions agree with TRBD1. The CDR3 is 16 residues long. CDR1 and CDR2 from the germline V gene are LNHDA and SQIVND (reference sequence). The junction had 9 bases not matched to a gene; V was cut back by 4 bases and J by 2 bases. CDR3 sequence: CASSTFTGGKQETQYF. CDR3 coding DNA: TGTGCCAGTAGTACCTTTACAGGGGGTAAACAAGAGACCCAGTACTTC.

The V call is TRBV6-2 or TRBV6-3, the J call TRBJ2-3; possible D gene TRBD2, 6 bases. Between the trimmed V and J ends, which lost 2 bases and 3 bases, there was a span of 9 bases. Looked up from germline, CDR1 is MNHEY and CDR2 is SVGEGT. The CDR3 extends over 14 amino acids. The CDR3 DNA sequence: TGTGCCAGCAGTTACAAGGAGGGGACAGATACGCAGTATTTT. Its translation: CASSYKEGTDTQYF.

The chain is built from TRBV6-5 and TRBJ1-5; a weak D match, TRBD1 (6 bases). The CDR3 has 15 residues. CDR1 MNHEY and CDR2 SVGAGI come from the germline V gene. V was clipped by 7 bases and J by 4 bases, with 17 bases between them. As DNA, the CDR3 is TGTGCCAGCAAACCCACAGGGAAGGGGAATCAGCCCCAGCATTTT. As protein: CASKPTGKGNQPQHF.

The chain uses TRBV7-8 and TRBJ2-7, with 8 bases that match TRBD1. Germline lookup yields CDR1 SGHVS and CDR2 FQNEAQ. This CDR3 has 14 residues. J lost 9 bases, V lost 3 bases, and 10 bases had no gene match. DNA of the CDR3: TGTGCCAGCAGCTTGGCACCCGGACAGGGAGGGCAGTACTTC. The encoded protein is CASSLAPGQGGQYF.

The gene calls are TRBV10-3 and TRBJ2-7; 8 bases match TRBD1. In germline, CDR1 is ENHRY, CDR2 SYGVKD. This CDR3 is built from 13 residues. V lost 11 bases, J lost 7 bases, and 13 bases stayed unmatched. The CDR3 coding sequence is TGTGCCGCTCGGACAGGGCCCGCTGAAGAGCAGTACTTC. Translating it yields CAARTGPAEEQYF.

The chain links TRBV27 to TRBJ2-1; TRBD1 agrees at 11 bases. Germline V CDR1 and CDR2: MNHEY, SMNVEV (reference sequence). This CDR3 has 17 amino acids. J was trimmed by 9 bases and V by 7 bases; bases with no gene match: 17. CDR3 protein: CASNLLGGTGGRSEQFF. The CDR3 DNA is TGTGCCAGCAACCTCTTGGGGGGGACAGGGGGAAGGAGTGAGCAGTTCTTC.

The genes are TRBV12-3 or TRBV12-4 and TRBJ1-5; 8 bases agree with TRBD1. J lost 4 bases, V lost 7 bases, and 3 bases had no gene match. There are 13 residues in the CDR3. Written as DNA, the CDR3 is TGTGCCAGCACCAGGACAGGGAATCAGCCCCAGCATTTT. Translation gives CASTRTGNQPQHF.

This rearrangement joins TRBV5-4 to TRBJ1-2; 9 positions agree with TRBD1. Germline V lookup: CDR1 SGHNT, CDR2 YYREEE (reference sequence). Trimming at V came to 0 bases and at J to 7 bases, leaving 4 bases not matched to a gene. This CDR3 is 14 amino acids long. The CDR3 sequence: CASSLGGTGLGYTF. CDR3 nucleotides: TGTGCCAGCAGCTTGGGGGGGACAGGGCTTGGCTACACCTTC. Filled out from reference TRBV5-4 and TRBJ1-2, the complete variable domain reads ETGVTQSPTHLIKTRGQQVTLRCSSQSGHNTVSWYQQALGQGPQFIFQYYREEENGRGNFPPRFSGLQFPNYSSELNVNALELDDSALYLCASSLGGTGLGYTFGSGTRLTVV.

The chain employs TRBV5-1 and TRBJ2-7, with 9 bases that match TRBD1. Germline V CDR1 and CDR2: SGHRS, YFSETQ. With 1 base clipped from V and 4 bases from J, the junction kept 6 bases outside the gene matches. This CDR3 spans 15 amino acids. The CDR3 DNA sequence: TGCGCCAGCAGCTTGTCACAGACAGGGGGGTACGAGCAGTACTTC. This codes for CASSLSQTGGYEQYF.

The chain recombines TRBV2 with TRBJ1-4; 7 nucleotides line up with TRBD1. V dropped 6 bases and J dropped 9; count of bases not matched to a gene: 7. Germline CDR1 reads SNHLY; CDR2 reads FYNNEI. This CDR3 has 13 residues. In nucleotides, the CDR3 is TGTGCCAGCAGCAATACAGGGGCCCAAAAACTGTTTTTT. Translated: CASSNTGAQKLFF.

This rearrangement joins TRBV19 to TRBJ2-1; 7 bases match TRBD2. Trimming at V came to 3 bases and at J to 5 bases, leaving 1 base not matched to a gene. Per germline, CDR1 LNHDA and CDR2 SQIVND (reference sequence). The CDR3 is 13 residues long. The CDR3 sequence: CASSIGTNNEQFF. The DNA of the CDR3 is TGTGCCAGTAGTATTGGGACTAACAATGAGCAGTTCTTC. Together with reference TRBV19 and TRBJ2-1, the CDR3 gives the full variable domain: DGGITQSPKYLFRKEGQNVTLSCEQNLNHDAMYWYRQDPGQGLRLIYYSQIVNDFQKGDIAEGYSVSREKKESFPLTVTSAQKNPTAFYLCASSIGTNNEQFFGPGTRLTVL.

V gene TRBV7-3 combines with J gene TRBJ1-2, with TRBD1 identical over 8 bases. The V and J ends lost 1 base and 8 bases, in that order; junction bases with no gene match: 9. The germline V gene encodes CDR1 SGHTA and CDR2 FQGTGA. There are 15 residues in the CDR3. CDR3 amino acids: CASSLMGQDYAGYTF. The CDR3 DNA sequence: TGTGCCAGCAGCTTAATGGGACAGGACTATGCAGGCTACACCTTC. Full variable domain (rest looked up from reference TRBV7-3 and TRBJ1-2): GAGVSQTPSNKVTEKGKYVELRCDPISGHTALYWYRQSLGQGPEFLIYFQGTGAADDSGLPNDRFFAVRPEGSVSTLKIQRTERGDSAVYLCASSLMGQDYAGYTFGSGTRLTVV.

The chain recombines TRBV5-1 with TRBJ2-2; TRBD2 agrees at 11 bases. The CDR3 has 17 residues. Trimming cost V 6 bases and J 4 bases; bases outside gene matches: 11. Germline loops: CDR1 SGHRS, CDR2 YFSETQ. The chain's CDR3 is CASKYSGGALGTGELFF. For the CDR3, the DNA is TGCGCCAGCAAGTATAGCGGGGGGGCCCTCGGCACCGGGGAGCTGTTTTTT.

The chain combines TRBV28 with TRBJ1-2; the match to TRBD1 covers 12 bases. Unmatched junction bases numbered 9, after V lost 5 bases and J lost 8 bases. The CDR3 is made up of 15 amino acids. The germline V gene encodes CDR1 MDHEN and CDR2 SYDVKM. DNA of the CDR3: TGTGCCAGCAGTGCCCCGGGACAGGGGGCGGGAGGCTACACCTTC. Encoded protein: CASSAPGQGAGGYTF.

The chain has TRBV4-2 and TRBJ2-5; D remains unclear. The CDR3 loop spans 15 amino acids. Deletions cut 0 bases from V and 2 bases from J, with 10 bases between. In germline, CDR1 is LGHNA, CDR2 YNFKEQ. The CDR3 here is CASSQDGTTQETQYF. The CDR3 DNA reads TGTGCCAGCAGCCAAGATGGAACTACTCAAGAGACCCAGTACTTC.

The V and J genes are TRBV11-2 and TRBJ1-6; the D is unclear. This CDR3 region has 14 residues. Trimming cost V 7 bases and J 10 bases, with 17 bases left between them. The V gene's germline CDR1 is SGHAT and CDR2 FQNNGV. CDR3 nucleotides: TGTGCCAGCACCCCAGGACTAGCGGGCTCACCCCTCCACTTT. This sequence encodes CASTPGLAGSPLHF.

The CDR3 sequence is CASRSPWDLYNSPLHF. CDR3 nucleotides: TGTGCCAGCCGGAGCCCTTGGGACTTATATAATTCACCCCTCCACTTT. This chain links TRBV2 with TRBJ1-6, with a tentative D call TRBD1 (5 bases). CDR1 is SNHLY, CDR2 FYNNEI, per germline. The CDR3 has 16 amino acids. With 8 bases removed from V and 4 bases from J, the gap between germline ends came to 18 bases.